These T cell receptor beta chains were read from a single sample in a study of T cell responses to AZD1222 COVID-19 vaccine. Libraries were prepared by immunoSEQ multiplex PCR; TCRdb keeps only in-frame clonotypes and omits some of them. The sample holds about 180,000 clones, 70% to 90% seen once. This sample comprised peripheral blood, obtained on day 0 of AZD1222 vaccination. These TCRs come from an adult in good health. CDR3s include the opening cysteine and the closing phenylalanine or tryptophan. Fields, in order: J gene, clone size, V gene, D gene, CDR3 protein, CDR3 DNA. A D gene is named only where the DNA matches it firmly. Size values are once, few and many counts, or a class for expanded clones, and some rows have none.

J: TRBJ2-7
size: NA
V: TRBV3-1/TRBV3-2
D: NA
CDR3: CASSPSWGPDEQYF
DNA: TGTGCCAGCAGCCCCTCTTGGGGGCCCGACGAGCAGTACTTC

J: TRBJ2-7
size: once
V: TRBV5-1
D: NA
CDR3: CASSPHSGVRDEQYF
DNA: TGCGCCAGCAGCCCCCATTCAGGGGTCCGAGACGAGCAGTACTTC

J: TRBJ2-2
size: once
V: TRBV15
D: NA
CDR3: CATSREVGHTGELFF
DNA: TGTGCCACCAGCAGAGAGGTGGGGCACACCGGGGAGCTGTTTTTT

J: TRBJ2-3
size: NA
V: TRBV29-1
D: NA
CDR3: CSPWGRGRATDTQYF
DNA: TGCAGCCCCTGGGGGCGGGGCCGCGCCACAGATACGCAGTATTTT

J: TRBJ1-5
size: once
V: TRBV28
D: NA
CDR3: CASRPQVGRDQPQHF
DNA: TGTGCCAGCAGACCTCAGGTAGGGAGAGATCAGCCCCAGCATTTT

J: TRBJ2-7
size: NA
V: TRBV5-1
D: NA
CDR3: CASSLRAGEQYF
DNA: TGCGCCAGCAGCCTCCGGGCGGGCGAGCAGTACTTC

J: TRBJ1-5
size: NA
V: TRBV15
D: NA
CDR3: CATSSPGRVGQPQHF
DNA: TGTGCCACCAGCAGCCCCGGAAGGGTCGGTCAGCCCCAGCATTTT

J: TRBJ2-4
size: NA
V: TRBV5-5
D: NA
CDR3: CASSTQDLDIQYF
DNA: TGTGCCAGCAGTACCCAGGACCTGGACATTCAGTACTTC

J: TRBJ2-3
size: NA
V: TRBV11-2
D: TRBD2
CDR3: CASSLLASGVNTDTQYF
DNA: TGTGCCAGCAGCCTCCTGGCTAGCGGGGTAAACACAGATACGCAGTATTTT

J: TRBJ2-1
size: NA
V: TRBV5-1
D: TRBD1
CDR3: CASRPGQESNEQFF
DNA: TGCGCCAGCAGACCGGGACAGGAAAGCAATGAGCAGTTCTTC

J: TRBJ1-2
size: NA
V: TRBV11-2
D: NA
CDR3: CASSTLGRQPSNYGYTF
DNA: TGTGCCAGCAGCACCCTGGGCAGACAACCTTCTAACTATGGCTACACCTTC

J: TRBJ1-2
size: NA
V: TRBV18
D: TRBD1
CDR3: CASSPPDRAGYTF
DNA: TGTGCCAGCTCACCACCGGACAGGGCAGGCTACACCTTC

J: TRBJ2-1
size: NA
V: TRBV7-8
D: TRBD1
CDR3: CASSLEGDRAYNEQFF
DNA: TGTGCCAGCAGCTTAGAAGGGGACAGGGCATACAATGAGCAGTTCTTC